This TCR beta chain came from a study of CXCR3-negative and CXCR3-positive naive CD8 T cells. The libraries of TRB cDNA were constructed through 5' RACE using UMI labels. After re-calling the 5' RACE reads, TCRdb lists one entry per CDR3 protein, DNA absent. The sample has roughly 140,000 distinct CDR3 sequences. The CDR3 covers 18 residues. The germline CDR1 and CDR2 sequences are SGHRS and YFSETQ. Comments on this clonotype: The antigen remains undetermined.

Points from the study as a whole: The study found CXCR3 expression partially decreased after cryopreservation and ran most assays on fresh PBMCs. Comparison of naive cells showed more hydrophobic TRB CDR3s in CXCR3-positive than in CXCR3-negative naive cells. High diversity, comparable across both naive subsets, contrasted with much lower diversity in memory CD8+ cells.

The specimen was naive CXCR3+ CD8+ T cells from blood. Subset meaning: CD45RO-CCR7+CD27+CD95- naive CD8+ T cells expressing CXCR3 (TNR3+). The source of this sequence is a human donor in good health. Some clones in this sample may be carry-over from other donors' samples. The chain couples TRBV5-1 to TRBJ2-2; no DNA is available, so the TRBD2 call from TCRdb remains unchecked. The CDR3 protein is CASSLAGLAGANTGELFF.